Presented here are 20 T cell receptor beta chains from one specimen sequenced in a study of human T cells and chemical hapten exposure. One entry per CDR3 protein results from TCRdb running MiXCR on the RACE reads. The sample consists of some 250,000 distinct CDR3 sequences, just under 8% of them appearing once. Documented time point: pre-sensitization, week 0. Treatment here: therapeutic diphenylcyclopropenone sensitization with weekly scalp DPC. The sequences come from whole blood, collected in connection with sensitization to the hapten diphenylcyclopropenone (DPC). The receptors originated from a man between 18 and 29 years old with alopecia areata. Some clones in this sample may be carry-over from other donors' samples.

The chain recombines TRBV6-5 with TRBJ1-1; tentatively, D is TRBD1 (6 bases). V shed 8 bases and J shed 5 bases, with 12 bases lying between them. Germline CDR1 is MNHEY and CDR2 is SVGAGI. The CDR3 loop spans 12 amino acids. The CDR3: CASGIRGTEAFF. DNA of the CDR3: TGTGCCAGCGGTATCAGGGGAACTGAAGCTTTCTTT.

This clonotype was found a few times. V gene TRBV7-9 combines with J gene TRBJ2-1; possibly TRBD2 for D (6 bases). V lost 6 bases, J lost 4 bases, and 16 bases lay in between. Germline-derived CDR1 and CDR2 are SEHNR and FQNEAQ (reference sequence). This CDR3 has 15 residues. The CDR3 nucleotides are TGTGCCAGCAGTCGATCGGGGGTATCATACAATGAGCAGTTCTTC. Translating it yields CASSRSGVSYNEQFF.

At least ten counts were recorded for this clonotype. The chain has TRBV7-2 and TRBJ2-3; D gene unclear. The CDR3 loop spans 15 amino acids. The V gene lost 2 bases and the J gene lost 0 bases, with 9 bases spanning the gap. CDR1 and CDR2 (germline): SGHTA, FQGNSA. DNA of the CDR3: TGTGCCAGCAGCTTATTGTTCCCAAGCACAGATACGCAGTATTTT. Amino acids: CASSLLFPSTDTQYF.

This clonotype was picked up many times. The CDR3 nucleotides are TGCAGCGTTGAAGATGGGGCGGGAAACCAGGCGTCAGAGACCCAGTACTTC. Encoded protein: CSVEDGAGNQASETQYF. The chain has TRBV29-1 and TRBJ2-5, with a possible D match to TRBD2 (6 bases). The length of the CDR3 is 17 residues. V lost 0 bases and J 4 bases, leaving 21 bases between the germline ends. Germline CDR1 and CDR2: SQVTM and ANQGSEA.

The genes are TRBV5-6 and TRBJ2-7; perhaps TRBD1 as D (6 bases). Germline V gene lookup returns CDR1 SGHDT and CDR2 YYEEEE. Trimming shortened V by 1 base and J by 2 bases, and 19 bases separated the two germline ends. The CDR3 runs to 17 residues. The CDR3 sequence is CASSLLTGHHYTYEQYV. CDR3 coding DNA: TGTGCCAGCAGCTTGTTGACAGGCCACCACTATACCTACGAGCAGTACGTC.

This clonotype appeared a few times. The chain combines TRBV7-2 with TRBJ2-7; D not resolved. The V end was cut by 4 bases, the J end by 2 bases, with 12 bases between. Looked up from germline, CDR1 is SGHTA and CDR2 is FQGNSA. The length of the CDR3 is 14 residues. CDR3 in amino acids: CASSSGVGPYEQYF. The CDR3 DNA follows: TGTGCCAGCAGCTCTGGAGTAGGCCCCTACGAGCAGTACTTC. The entire variable domain, with the rest obtained from reference TRBV7-2 and TRBJ2-7, is as follows: GAGVSQSPSNKVTEKGKDVELRCDPISGHTALYWYRQSLGQGLEFLIYFQGNSAPDKSGLPSDRFSAERTGGSVSTLTIQRTQQEDSAVYLCASSSGVGPYEQYFGPGTRLTVT.

This clonotype was seen only a few times. The chain recombines TRBV28 with TRBJ2-3; the D gene is possibly TRBD1 (6 bases). Per germline, CDR1 MDHEN and CDR2 SYDVKM. There are 14 residues in the CDR3. V was shortened by 2 bases and J by 14 bases, with 20 bases between the two germline ends. In nucleotides, the CDR3 is TGTGCCAGCAGTTTACCCCTAGATCCGGGACAACTGTATTTT. Its protein product is CASSLPLDPGQLYF.

There are a few counts of this clonotype. The J gene is TRBJ1-2, the V gene TRBV28; D is unclear. CDR1 and CDR2 (germline): MDHEN, SYDVKM. The CDR3 consists of 13 residues. V lost 5 bases and J 4 bases, leaving 11 bases between the germline ends. The CDR3 nucleotides read TGTGCCAGCAGTAACCCCTCCGCCTATGGCTACACCTTC. Its translation is CASSNPSAYGYTF.

The CDR3 sequence: CASSYHRATEAFF. CDR3 coding DNA: TGTGCCAGCAGTTACCACAGGGCCACTGAAGCTTTCTTT. The chain couples TRBV6-5 to TRBJ1-1; perhaps TRBD1 as D (6 bases). V was clipped by 2 bases and J by 4 bases, with 8 bases between them. This CDR3 spans 13 amino acids. Germline loops: CDR1 MNHEY, CDR2 SVGAGI.

The chain has TRBV6-1 and TRBJ1-2; 7 bases align to TRBD1. The V and J ends lost 4 bases and 3 bases, in that order; junction bases with no gene match: 8. Per the germline V gene, CDR1 is MNHNS and CDR2 is SASEGT. The CDR3 is 15 amino acids. The CDR3 loop is CASSGTRGRYYGYTF. The CDR3 DNA reads TGTGCCAGCAGTGGGACCAGGGGGAGATACTATGGCTACACCTTC.

The genes are TRBV2 and TRBJ2-3, with 8 bases identical to TRBD2. Trimming removed 7 bases from V and 2 bases from J; junction bases left unmatched: 11. The CDR3 is 16 residues long. Germline loops: CDR1 SNHLY, CDR2 FYNNEI. CDR3 in amino acids: CASTTVPGLVTDTQYF. CDR3 DNA: TGTGCCAGCACCACAGTCCCGGGACTAGTCACAGATACGCAGTATTTT. The full variable domain, with the rest looked up from reference TRBV2 and TRBJ2-3, is EPEVTQTPSHQVTQMGQEVILRCVPISNHLYFYWYRQILGQKVEFLVSFYNNEISEKSEIFDDQFSVERPDGSNFTLKIRSTKLEDSAMYFCASTTVPGLVTDTQYFGPGTRLTVL.

A few counts support this clonotype. The chain links TRBV5-1 to TRBJ2-1; 11 positions agree with TRBD1. The junction had 3 bases not matched to a gene; V was cut back by 1 base and J by 6 bases. Germline lookup yields CDR1 SGHRS and CDR2 YFSETQ. The CDR3 consists of 15 residues. The CDR3 sequence is CASSLRGQGANEQFF. CDR3 bases: TGCGCCAGCAGCTTGAGAGGACAGGGGGCCAATGAGCAGTTCTTC.

This clonotype was seen a few times. The chain uses TRBV6-1 and TRBJ1-5, with no clear D. The ends were cut back, 3 bases at V and 7 bases at J, with 13 bases in the middle. This CDR3 spans 14 amino acids. Per the germline V gene, CDR1 is MNHNS and CDR2 is SASEGT. The CDR3 DNA follows: TGTGCCAGCAGTGATGCGCAGGCTGGACAGCCCCAGCATTTT. This gives the protein CASSDAQAGQPQHF.

This clonotype has more than one count but fewer than ten. The rearrangement joins TRBV11-3 to TRBJ2-3; 9 positions match TRBD2. CDR3 size: 14 residues. V was pared by 4 bases and J by 5 bases, with 4 bases of the junction left unmatched. Germline assignment: CDR1 SGHNT and CDR2 YENEEA. CDR3 in amino acids: CASSSGLARDTQYF. DNA of the CDR3: TGTGCCAGCAGCTCGGGACTAGCCAGAGATACGCAGTATTTT.

This rearrangement joins TRBV7-2 to TRBJ2-4, with a tentative D call TRBD2 (6 bases). The CDR3 length is 17 residues. The V end was cut by 5 bases, the J end by 0 bases, with 17 bases between. Germline CDR1 SGHTA, CDR2 FQGNSA. The CDR3 loop reads CASSPSGRGLAKNIQYF. DNA for the CDR3: TGTGCCAGCAGCCCTAGTGGGCGGGGCCTAGCCAAAAACATTCAGTACTTC.

The V gene is TRBV7-8, the J gene TRBJ2-3; D is uncertain. V was cut by 1 base and J by 2 bases, with 16 bases left in between. The CDR3 sequence is 17 residues long. CDR1 is SGHVS, CDR2 FQNEAQ, per germline. CDR3 sequence reads: CASSLDPGTPLTDTQYF. In DNA, the CDR3 is TGTGCCAGCAGCTTAGATCCAGGAACTCCCCTCACAGATACGCAGTATTTT.

This clonotype was counted between two and nine times. The chain has TRBV6-5 and TRBJ2-2; D is unresolved. The germline V and J ends were trimmed by 2 bases and 10 bases, with 11 bases remaining between them. The CDR3 runs to 13 residues. Germline lookup yields CDR1 MNHEY and CDR2 SVGAGI. CDR3 nucleotides: TGTGCCAGCAGTTACGGGCGGTTGGCGGAGCTGTTTTTT. Translating gives CASSYGRLAELFF.

This clonotype occurred a few times. In DNA form, the CDR3 reads TGTGCCACCAGTGATACAGATACGCAGTATTTT. Its protein is CATSDTDTQYF. This chain links TRBV24-1 with TRBJ2-3, with D uncertain. Germline CDR1 KGHDR, CDR2 SFDVKD. V was trimmed by 3 bases and J by 3 bases, leaving 0 bases between them. This CDR3 has 11 residues.

This clonotype was detected only a few times. The chain is built from TRBV6-5 and TRBJ2-5; D is undetermined. Germline lookup yields CDR1 MNHEY and CDR2 SVGAGI. This CDR3 contains 14 residues. V was pared by 0 bases and J by 3 bases, with 8 bases between. The CDR3 DNA reads TGTGCCAGCAGTTACTCGAATCGGAAAGAGACCCAGTACTTC. Translated, it gives CASSYSNRKETQYF.

The J gene is TRBJ1-6, the V gene TRBV6-2 or TRBV6-3; D remains unclear. Between the trimmed V and J ends, which lost 8 bases and 8 bases, there was a span of 19 bases. Germline lookup yields CDR1 MNHEY and CDR2 SVGEGT. This CDR3 is 15 amino acids long. The CDR3 is CASQAARTGDSPLHF. The CDR3 coding sequence is TGTGCCAGCCAAGCAGCAAGGACCGGGGATTCACCCCTCCACTTT.